The 14 T cell receptor beta chains presented below share a single source sample, sequenced in a study of shared clonotypes between healthy human individuals (dated by TCRdb to 2018 to 2021). CD8 naive samples consisted of CD45RO-negative cells that were positively selected for CCR7, yielding a CD45RA+CCR7+ population without TemRA cells. Receptor amplification or capture employed the immunoSEQ multiplex PCR assay. Here the immuneACCESS table is served through TCRdb, limited to in-frame sequences with V and J called. Missing clones are a known gap in these copies; in checked studies unresolved V genes cover under half, and the rest lacks a known reason. The sample table shows some 2 million clones, and about 95% are seen once. The ten largest make up more than 0.9% of the sample. The specimen was naive CD8+ T cells sorted from blood. Sample cell subset or site, as interpreted from the label and publication: CD45RA+CCR7+. The source is a man in his late teens or twenties in good health.

The chain is built from TRBV27 and TRBJ2-7; D is perhaps TRBD1 (6 bases). The V and J ends lost 3 bases and 2 bases respectively, with 14 bases between them. This CDR3 is built from 15 residues. The germline V gene encodes CDR1 MNHEY and CDR2 SMNVEV (reference sequence). For the CDR3, the DNA is TGTGCCAGCAGTTTGTGGAGAGGGGGACCCTACGAGCAGTACTTC. This encodes CASSLWRGGPYEQYF.

The V gene is TRBV21-1, the J gene TRBJ1-1; the table's D call TRBD1 went unverified against the DNA. TRBV21-1 is termed a pseudogene. This CDR3 is built from 17 residues. The CDR3 region is CASSKGGTGGVYTEAFF. The CDR3 DNA is TGTGCCAGCAGCAAAGGAGGGACAGGGGGCGTCTACACTGAAGCTTTCTTT.

This clone was recorded once. The rearrangement joins TRBV28 to TRBJ2-5, with 8 bases fitting TRBD2. The V gene's germline CDR1 is MDHEN and CDR2 SYDVKM. V shed 3 bases, J shed 2 bases, and the junction held 23 bases outside the gene matches. The CDR3 is made up of 21 amino acids. CDR3: CASSFPSPGLGSPGTQETQYF. DNA for the CDR3: TGTGCCAGCAGTTTCCCCTCTCCGGGACTAGGATCTCCCGGCACTCAAGAGACCCAGTACTTC.

This rearrangement joins TRBV28 to TRBJ2-7; tentatively, D is TRBD2 (5 bases). Trimming stripped 1 base from V and 5 bases from J, with 12 bases between. The CDR3 consists of 14 residues. Germline-derived CDR1 and CDR2 are MDHEN and SYDVKM. The chain's CDR3 is CASSLSPDSHEQYF. The CDR3 DNA follows: TGTGCCAGCAGTTTATCGCCGGACTCGCACGAGCAGTACTTC.

The chain carries TRBV9 and TRBJ2-7; possibly TRBD1 or TRBD2 for D (7 bases each). CDR3 length: 15 residues. V shed 4 bases and J shed 4 bases, with 18 bases lying between them. Germline V CDR1 and CDR2: SGDLS, YYNGEE. As DNA, the CDR3 is TGTGCCAGCAGCCCAGGGGGGGAACCCCTATACGAGCAGTACTTC. It encodes CASSPGGEPLYEQYF.

The CDR3 region is CATGGAPGGAGAPDTQYF. CDR3 nucleotides: TGTGCCACCGGGGGGGCGCCAGGAGGCGCGGGAGCCCCAGATACGCAGTATTTT. V usage is TRBV15 and J usage is TRBJ2-3, with D maybe TRBD2 (7 bases). The CDR3 is made up of 18 amino acids. The V gene lost 8 bases and the J gene lost 4 bases, with 28 bases spanning the gap. Germline assignment: CDR1 LNHNV and CDR2 YYDKDF (reference sequence).

This clone turned up a few times. The rearrangement joins TRBV27 to TRBJ1-6; D possibly corresponds to TRBD1 (5 bases). Germline V gene data show CDR1 as MNHEY and CDR2 as SMNVEV (reference sequence). Trimming stripped 3 bases from V and 7 bases from J, with 10 bases between. CDR3 length: 14 residues. CDR3: CASSFAGANSPLHF. The DNA for the CDR3 is TGTGCCAGCAGTTTTGCCGGGGCCAATTCACCCCTCCACTTT.

This rearrangement joins TRBV9 to TRBJ2-7, with a tentative D call TRBD2 (6 bases). The germline gives CDR1 SGDLS, CDR2 YYNGEE. The CDR3 totals 13 residues. The ends were cut back, 4 bases at V and 6 bases at J, with 14 bases in the middle. The CDR3 protein is CASSIYSGSEQYF. CDR3 sequence (DNA): TGTGCCAGCAGCATTTATTCCGGGAGCGAGCAGTACTTC.

The CDR3 is CASSHGGAEETQYF. In DNA form, the CDR3 reads TGTGCCAGCAGCCACGGGGGGGCGGAAGAGACCCAGTACTTC. The rearrangement joins TRBV13 to TRBJ2-5; 8 bases line up with TRBD2. The V segment lost 5 bases and the J segment 3 bases; nucleotides outside the gene matches: 5. In germline, CDR1 is PRHDT, CDR2 FYEKMQ (reference sequence). The CDR3 runs 14 residues.

The genes are TRBV27 and TRBJ1-1; TRBD1 is a possible D gene (5 bases). Trimming left V 5 bases short and J 1 base short, with 11 bases between. This CDR3 spans 14 amino acids. Germline CDR1 MNHEY, CDR2 SMNVEV (reference sequence). DNA for the CDR3: TGTGCCAGCAGTCCCTCCACAGGGAACACTGAAGCTTTCTTT. Translated, it gives CASSPSTGNTEAFF.

The rearrangement uses TRBV6-5 and TRBJ2-5; TRBD2 might be the D (6 bases). The CDR3 contains 13 residues. V was trimmed by 7 bases and J by 1 base, leaving 10 bases between them. The germline V gene encodes CDR1 MNHEY and CDR2 SVGAGI. The chain's CDR3 is CASTPAGQETQYF. CDR3 bases: TGTGCCAGCACCCCAGCGGGCCAAGAGACCCAGTACTTC.

This clone was detected once. The junction and the germline gene differ at one end; a read error may be behind it. V usage is TRBV7-7 and J usage is TRBJ1-4; a weak D match, TRBD1 (5 bases). The CDR3 has 13 amino acids. CDR1 and CDR2 (germline): SSHAT, FNYEAQ (reference sequence). The CDR3 loop reads CASSLRDGEKLFF. Here the CDR3 DNA reads TGTGCTAGCAGCTTAAGGGACGGGGAAAAACTGTTTTTT.

This rearrangement joins TRBV19 to TRBJ1-2; the D gene is possibly TRBD1 (5 bases). Trimming removed 4 bases from V and 8 bases from J, with 17 bases in between. There are 14 residues in the CDR3. Germline CDR1 LNHDA, CDR2 SQIVND (reference sequence). The CDR3 coding sequence is TGTGCCAGTAGTACGAGACAGCAGAACGGCGGCTACACCTTC. Translating it yields CASSTRQQNGGYTF. Combining the CDR3 with reference TRBV19 and TRBJ1-2 gives the whole variable domain DGGITQSPKYLFRKEGQNVTLSCEQNLNHDAMYWYRQDPGQGLRLIYYSQIVNDFQKGDIAEGYSVSREKKESFPLTVTSAQKNPTAFYLCASSTRQQNGGYTFGSGTRLTVV.

The chain joins TRBV6-6 to TRBJ1-5; the D is unclear. Germline V gene sequence: CDR1 MNHNY, CDR2 SVGAGI (reference sequence). This CDR3 is 15 amino acids long. Trimming left V 6 bases short and J 6 bases short, with 18 bases between. This CDR3 reads CASSPPGPVFQPQHF. CDR3 bases: TGTGCCAGCAGCCCCCCGGGCCCGGTCTTTCAGCCCCAGCATTTT.